This T cell receptor (beta chain) was retrieved from a study of CD8 T cells in ankylosing spondylitis (dated by TCRdb to the late 2010s). In the study overall: T cell receptor beta repertoires were profiled in healthy donors and ankylosing spondylitis patients so that disease-linked TCR variants could be found. Peripheral blood was sampled, and synovial fluid was additionally collected from ankylosing spondylitis patients. The whole study cohort included over a hundred healthy donors and 25 or so ankylosing spondylitis patients.

The CDR1 and CDR2 encoded by the germline V gene (reference sequence) are DFQATT and SNEGSKA. V ends up 6 bases short and J 6 bases short, with an unmatched junction base count of 8. From its cysteine to its phenylalanine, the CDR3 spans 14 amino acids. The sequence is cut down to CDR3 DNA, 42 bases in frame from base 1. The data were produced on an Illumina HiSeq 2500. Quantitative 5'-RACE with molecular barcodes was the method used to prepare the TCR beta libraries. Processing in the source paper ran as follows. A new computational method, built on a probabilistic model of VDJ rearrangement, was used to identify disease-linked TCR variants. Using fastp trimming at Q25 and MiXCR clonotype assembly, TCRdb reanalyzed the public sequencing data and kept in-frame beta chains. When rows share a CDR3 protein, they turn into one entry using the most common DNA and genes. The V and J calls were determined by TCRdb, not by the authors. This sample comprises approximately 300,000 distinct CDR3 sequences, under 8.5% of them detected only once. The ten most abundant clones make up approximately 15% of the sample.

Here is what the overall study found, with its caveats: According to the report, matched synovial fluid samples from ankylosing spondylitis patients were significantly enriched for the disease-linked clones. Blood from ankylosing spondylitis patients appeared to be characterized by a TCR beta motif made up of under ten highly homologous amino acid variants. A CD8+ phenotype was shown by the disease-linked clones, which were found at relatively low frequencies in peripheral blood. Some motif variants were previously reported in synovial fluid and blood of reactive arthritis patients, suggesting common disease-initiation mechanisms.

This clonotype came up a few times. Its antigen specificity is not known. Base qualities were left out, and no much larger clone turns up one base away. The rearrangement joined TRBV20-1 to TRBJ2-7, with 13 bases in between that match TRBD2. Sequencing was performed on blood, either unsorted or a sorted T cell fraction (not recorded which). This clonotype originated in a male donor with ankylosing spondylitis. The CDR3: CSAKTGLAGSEQYF. The DNA is TGCAGTGCCAAAACGGGACTAGCGGGATCCGAGCAGTACTTC.